A single sample is the source of the 2 T cell receptor beta chains below, sequenced in a study of T cells after yellow fever vaccination. TCRdb itself ran the 5' RACE reads through MiXCR, one entry per CDR3 protein. The table includes 510,000 or so distinct CDR3 sequences, 15% to 20% detected once. The starting material was PBMCs, obtained 15 days after the yellow fever booster vaccination. The source of these receptors is a man aged 25-45 years who received the YFV17D yellow fever vaccine.

The V and J genes are TRBV20-1 and TRBJ2-7; TRBD1 agrees at 8 bases. Germline CDR1 reads DFQATT; CDR2 reads SNEGSKA (reference sequence). With 4 bases clipped from V and 3 bases from J, the junction kept 11 bases outside the gene matches. This CDR3 is built from 15 residues. CDR3 in amino acids: CSAIQPGTGRYEQYF. CDR3 coding DNA: TGCAGTGCTATTCAGCCCGGGACAGGACGCTACGAGCAGTACTTC.

This clonotype was seen only a few times. The chain is built from TRBV5-1 and TRBJ2-7, with D unresolved. The CDR3 length is 11 residues. Trimming left V 4 bases short and J 5 bases short, with 7 bases between. Per the germline V gene, CDR1 is SGHRS and CDR2 is YFSETQ. CDR3 region: CASSDFHEQYF. The DNA for the CDR3 is TGCGCCAGCAGCGACTTCCACGAGCAGTACTTC.